These 14 T cell receptor beta chains were all obtained from the same sample, sequenced in a study of graft-versus-host responses after intestinal transplantation. TCRdb's copy holds only in-frame clones and misses some; the assay was immunoSEQ multiplex PCR. The sample holds approximately 10,000 clones, roughly 92% seen once. The source material was PBMCs, sampled almost 70 days after transplant. The receptors were gathered from a human patient who received an intestinal transplant, so some T cells may come from the graft donor.

This clone was seen just once. The rearrangement joins TRBV5-4 to TRBJ1-6; D ambiguous. Looked up from germline, CDR1 is SGHNT and CDR2 is YYREEE (reference sequence). V lost 2 bases and J lost 5, with 11 bases in between. CDR3 length: 15 residues. CDR3 sequence (DNA): TGTGCCAGCAGCTTTGGGGTGCTAGATAATTCACCCCTCCACTTT. Translated: CASSFGVLDNSPLHF.

The chain links TRBV28 to TRBJ2-5; D remains ambiguous. The CDR3 spans 13 residues. Germline values: CDR1 MDHEN, CDR2 SYDVKM. Trimming removed 2 bases from V and 5 bases from J, with 9 bases in between. The CDR3 coding sequence is TGTGCCAGCAGTTTACAACGGGTTGAGACCCAGTACTTC. Protein: CASSLQRVETQYF.

This clone was detected only once. The chain combines TRBV4-1 with TRBJ2-1; D is unresolved. This CDR3 has 14 amino acids. Deletions cut 0 bases from V and 5 bases from J, with 8 bases between. In germline, CDR1 is MGHRA, CDR2 YSYEKL. The CDR3 reads CASSQEHPHNEQFF. CDR3 nucleotides: TGCGCCAGCAGCCAAGAACATCCCCACAATGAGCAGTTCTTC.

The chain employs TRBV5-5 and TRBJ2-1; a possible D gene is TRBD1 (5 bases). The CDR3 loop spans 15 amino acids. V was pared by 0 bases and J by 3 bases, with 10 bases between. CDR1 is SGHKS and CDR2 is YYEKEE in the germline V gene (reference sequence). This CDR3 reads CASSLVAGLYNEQFF. The CDR3 DNA reads as TGTGCCAGCAGCTTGGTAGCAGGGCTCTACAATGAGCAGTTCTTC. Filled out from reference TRBV5-5 and TRBJ2-1, the complete variable domain reads DAGVTQSPTHLIKTRGQQVTLRCSPISGHKSVSWYQQVLGQGPQFIFQYYEKEERGRGNFPDRFSARQFPNYSSELNVNALLLGDSALYLCASSLVAGLYNEQFFGPGTRLTVL.

The chain recombines TRBV6-4 with TRBJ2-1, with TRBD2 matching 8 bases. The V and J ends lost 2 bases and 8 bases, in that order; junction bases with no gene match: 5. CDR3 length: 14 amino acids. Germline assignment: CDR1 MRHNA and CDR2 SNTAGT. This chain's CDR3 is CASSDGTSTDEQFF. The CDR3 DNA sequence: TGTGCCAGCAGTGACGGGACTAGTACGGATGAGCAGTTCTTC.

The V and J genes are TRBV19 and TRBJ1-1, with a weak D call TRBD1 (5 bases). The CDR3 is made up of 17 amino acids. The V gene lost 0 bases and the J gene lost 5 bases, with 19 bases spanning the gap. CDR1 is LNHDA and CDR2 is SQIVND in the germline V gene (reference sequence). DNA for the CDR3: TGTGCCAGTAGTATAGATGGCCAACCAGGGTACGCTACTGAAGCTTTCTTT. This encodes CASSIDGQPGYATEAFF. Looking up the rest from reference TRBV19 and TRBJ1-1 gives the full variable domain: DGGITQSPKYLFRKEGQNVTLSCEQNLNHDAMYWYRQDPGQGLRLIYYSQIVNDFQKGDIAEGYSVSREKKESFPLTVTSAQKNPTAFYLCASSIDGQPGYATEAFFGQGTRLTVV.

The rearrangement links TRBV28 to TRBJ2-1; 12 bases agree with TRBD2. Per the germline V gene, CDR1 is MDHEN and CDR2 is SYDVKM. V was pared by 5 bases and J by 0 bases, with 2 bases of the junction left unmatched. The CDR3 is 16 amino acids. CDR3 sequence reads: CASSTTSGSSYNEQFF. DNA of the CDR3: TGTGCCAGCAGTACGACTAGCGGGAGCTCCTACAATGAGCAGTTCTTC.

V gene TRBV30 combines with J gene TRBJ1-1; D is ambiguous. V was shortened by 3 bases and J by 0 bases, with 11 bases between the two germline ends. Germline CDR1 is GTSNPN and CDR2 is SVGIG (reference sequence). This CDR3 is 14 amino acids long. The CDR3 coding sequence is TGTGCCTGGAGCCTCTTGTCGGTGAACACTGAAGCTTTCTTT. Translated, it gives CAWSLLSVNTEAFF. The full variable domain, in which reference TRBV30 and TRBJ1-1 provide the parts outside the CDR3, is SQTIHQWPATLVQPVGSPLSLECTVEGTSNPNLYWYRQAAGRGLQLLFYSVGIGQISSEVPQNLSASRPQDRQFILSSKKLLLSDSGFYLCAWSLLSVNTEAFFGQGTRLTVV.

This clone has just one count. The CDR3 DNA reads as TGTGCCAGCGGCAGGGGGGAGACCCAGTACTTC. It translates to CASGRGETQYF. The V and J genes are TRBV25-1 and TRBJ2-5, with TRBD1 matching 7 bases. V gave up 8 bases and J gave up 5 bases; unmatched junction bases: 2. The CDR3 is 11 amino acids. Germline V gene lookup returns CDR1 MGHDK and CDR2 SYGVNS.

The CDR3 spells CASRHWREGRTGELFF. CDR3 nucleotides: TGTGCCAGCAGACACTGGCGGGAGGGCCGAACCGGGGAGCTGTTTTTT. V usage is TRBV7-6 and J usage is TRBJ2-2; 9 bases are shared with TRBD2. The CDR3 consists of 16 residues. The V and J ends lost 6 bases and 5 bases, in that order; junction bases with no gene match: 10. Germline CDR1 is SGHVS and CDR2 is FNYEAQ.

The genes are TRBV4-3 and TRBJ2-1; 15 bases line up with TRBD2. J lost 7 bases, V lost 0 bases, and 1 base had no gene match. From germline, CDR1 is LGHNA and CDR2 YSLEER. The CDR3 totals 16 residues. The CDR3 sequence is CASSQDGLAGGNEQFF. In nucleotides, the CDR3 is TGCGCCAGCAGCCAAGATGGACTAGCGGGAGGGAATGAGCAGTTCTTC.

The V call is TRBV7-2, the J call TRBJ2-1; D uncertain. Trimming pared 1 base from V and 9 bases from J, leaving 4 bases between. Germline CDR1 SGHTA, CDR2 FQGNSA. The CDR3 is made up of 11 amino acids. The CDR3 nucleotides are TGTGCCAGCAGCTTAGTAACTGAGCAGTTCTTC. This gives the protein CASSLVTEQFF.

The chain uses TRBV27 and TRBJ2-5; D is unresolved. The DNA matches TRBJ2-7 better at its end, which makes the J call doubtful. Germline assignment: CDR1 MNHEY and CDR2 SMNVEV (reference sequence). CDR3 length: 13 amino acids. The CDR3 loop reads CASSLLSSYEQYF. CDR3 sequence (DNA): TGTGCCAGCAGTTTACTAAGCTCCTACGAGCAGTACTTC.

V gene TRBV7-2 combines with J gene TRBJ2-7; TRBD2 matches 10 bases. The CDR3 extends over 18 amino acids. V lost 3 bases, J lost 2 bases, and 13 bases stayed unmatched. CDR1 and CDR2 (germline): SGHTA, FQGNSA. The CDR3 spells CASSFRGPLAGVPYEQYF. The CDR3, as DNA: TGTGCCAGCAGCTTCCGGGGCCCGCTAGCGGGAGTGCCCTACGAGCAGTACTTC.